Below, one T cell receptor (beta chain) is given with its context. The antigen remains unidentified. The data derive from a study of beta chain features in type 1 diabetes. General study points: There was a moderate but significant shortening of TCRB CDR3s in all four CD4+ subsets of Type 1 diabetes patients. Shorter templates might be favored by PCR, and equally so in patients and in controls.

This CDR3 comprises 12 residues. Per the germline V gene, CDR1 is GTSNPN and CDR2 is SVGIG (reference sequence). The ends were cut back, 1 base at V and 7 bases at J, with 7 bases in the middle. Sequenced material consisted of expressed TCRB transcripts (all of the isolated RNA was reverse transcribed). Sequenced by immunoSEQ multiplex PCR; TCRdb stores in-frame clones only, minus some. The data contain about 150,000 clones, about 13% of them singletons. The sequenced material came from central memory CD4+ T cells from blood. The sequence derives from a man younger than 35 with type 1 diabetes. The J gene is TRBJ1-4, the V gene TRBV30; D remains unclear. Written as DNA, the CDR3 is TGTGCCTGGAGTGAGGAGGGTGAAAAACTGTTTTTT. Its translation: CAWSEEGEKLFF.